This record looks at one T cell receptor (beta chain) sequence and its context. This clone has only one observation. Its antigen is still unknown. Base qualities are not recorded, but no much larger clone differs from it by a single base. The donors were healthy, HIV-negative adults who had no recently reported acute infections or vaccinations. All donors were Caucasian adults living in Nashville, Tennessee, USA. CD4+ T cells were enriched by magnetic negative selection; naive cells were then positively selected on CD45RA, and the negative fraction formed the memory subset. Blood was obtained by leukapheresis, after which PBMCs were separated by Ficoll-Histopaque density gradient centrifugation and cryopreserved in liquid nitrogen vapor phase. Purity and quantity of every magnetically sorted T cell population were checked by analytical flow cytometry. Each sorted fraction had its genomic DNA isolated and then quantified by UV absorbance on a Nanodrop 2000c.

This specimen belongs to a study of shared clonotypes between healthy human individuals (dated by TCRdb to the early 2020s). As for the study more broadly: The cohort included three men and a couple of women between 18 and 49 years of age. For each donor, CD4 naive and CD4 memory were each given three plates, CD8 naive was given two plates, and CD8 memory was given one plate. To estimate repertoire size and how much clonotypes are shared between individuals, the study performed deep sequencing of blood TCR repertoires from roughly five healthy adults. Different laboratories and diverse techniques were used to prepare libraries and sequence TCR repertoires, to increase sequencing depth and limit assay-specific biases. Leukapheresis yielded between about 0.85 and 9 billion PBMCs per donor. Here is what the overall study found, with its caveats: Clonotypes shared by all four sorted-subset donors showed higher generation probabilities than non-shared clonotypes. Sampling was restricted to blood, and TCR repertoires in tissue are likely to differ from TCR repertoires in blood. The genetic and exposure-history diversity represented was limited by the small number of donors. Naive subsets generally had larger estimated clonotype richness than memory subsets did. Pairwise subsampling indicated that sequencing depth was expected to affect the degree of clonotype sharing among donors. Even with the large sequencing depth, rarefaction of the sorted-subset datasets indicated that sequencing was incomplete. Across a few donors, roughly 5% of naive CD4, 3% to 3.5% of naive CD8, roughly 2.2% of memory CD4, and over 0.35% of memory CD8 clonotypes were shared.

Using the deep immunoSEQ assay, multiplex PCR amplified TCR CDR3 regions from genomic DNA. Genomic DNA extracted from each cell subset was distributed evenly over all wells of several immunoSEQ 96-well plates, and each plate served as one replicate. For sorted subsets, about 200 ng genomic DNA, equal to tens of thousands of T cell genomes, was loaded into each replicate PCR. Purified libraries were quantified with a Qubit 3.0 fluorometer, sized on a Bioanalyzer 2100, and re-quantified with the KAPA Library Quantification kit. Every immunoSEQ 96-well plate was sequenced on a dedicated single-read 150-cycle Illumina NextSeq 550 flow cell. In the original analysis: Because the immunoSEQ output held only junctional sequences and lacked quality scores, the filtering could not match the filtering applied to full-length reads. To assign V/J genes and CDR3, sequences were annotated against IMGT germline references using PyIR, a Python wrapper for IgBLAST v1.9. Reads were filtered out if the reads had weak V/J assignments (E-value above 1e-6), no CDR3, stop codons, out-of-frame junctions, or ambiguous translated residues. V3J clonotypes were defined by identical inferred V gene, J gene, and CDR3 amino acid sequence. The percentage overlap between two repertoires was calculated by dividing the number of shared unique clonotypes by the size of the smaller repertoire. Richness of each repertoire was evaluated using RTK rarefaction, the Chao1 estimator, and Recon v2.1 estimates of unobserved clonotypes. Generation probabilities for all TCRbeta clonotypes obtained by the gDNA method from a handful of donors were computed using OLGA. Here the immuneACCESS table is served through TCRdb, limited to in-frame sequences with V and J called. Missing clones are a known gap in these copies; in checked studies unresolved V genes cover under half, and the rest lacks a known reason. V, J and clone size reflect that table, while D and trimming were determined from the DNA. The sample records a few million clones, 85% to 95% of which are singletons. The ten largest clones add up to 0.39% of the sample.

The sample was naive CD4+ T cells from PBMCs. The cell subset or site label for this specimen denotes: CD45RA+ positively selected. This TCR derives from a man aged 18 to 29 in good health. Some clones in this sample may be carry-over from other donors' samples.

CDR3 protein: CASSSLTGANYGYTF. The DNA sequence is as follows: TGTGCCAGCAGCTCGCTTACAGGGGCTAACTATGGCTACACCTTC. The rearranged segments are TRBV5-5 and TRBJ1-2; the junction holds 7 bases that match TRBD1. Trimming accounts for 3 bases at V and 0 bases at J, while the number of junction bases matched to no gene is 5. The CDR3 sequence holds 15 residues, the cysteine and phenylalanine included. Just the 45-base CDR3 DNA is kept, in frame starting at base 1. CDR1 SGHKS and CDR2 YYEKEE are derived from the germline V gene (reference sequence).